The clone carrying this T cell receptor (beta chain) was seen a single time. No antigen is known for it. The entry originates in a study of vaccination and CD4 T cells after COVID-19. Study context: Overlapping spike peptides served as the stimulus for the cells. These peptides came from SARS-CoV-2 and from the common cold coronaviruses HCoV-NL63, HCoV-OC43 and HCoV-229E.

This CDR3 comprises 16 residues. CDR1 and CDR2 from the germline V gene are MNHEY and SVGEGT. V shed 11 bases and J shed 2 bases, with 25 bases lying between them. Regarding the study as a whole: From a median of about 20 to 40, SARS-CoV-2-reactive clonotypes increased, though not significantly.

At the Johns Hopkins FTIC core, DNA taken from cultured CD4+ T cells was sequenced by way of the Oncomine TCR Beta short-read assay. TCRdb independently ran MiXCR on the PCR reads; one entry per CDR3 protein. Among roughly 16,000 distinct CDR3 sequences listed, 45% to 50% were seen once. The treatment was: roughly 10-day PBMC culture with coronavirus spike peptide pools or control peptides (ViraFEST assay). Via ViraFEST, peptide pools expanded antigen-specific T cells before TCR sequencing. Approximately 2 million PBMCs were grown per well alongside about 10 IU/ml IL-2 and 8 to 10 ug/ml peptide pools.

The clonotype originates from a human donor who had recovered from COVID-19. The sequencing input was CD4+ T cells from blood, cultured in vitro. J is TRBJ2-7 and V is TRBV6-2 or TRBV6-3; either TRBD1 or TRBD2 may fit D (5 bases each). The CDR3 loop is CAGIGIKGTGTYEQYF. The CDR3 region has the DNA TGTGCCGGGATCGGCATCAAGGGGACGGGAACCTACGAGCAGTACTTC.